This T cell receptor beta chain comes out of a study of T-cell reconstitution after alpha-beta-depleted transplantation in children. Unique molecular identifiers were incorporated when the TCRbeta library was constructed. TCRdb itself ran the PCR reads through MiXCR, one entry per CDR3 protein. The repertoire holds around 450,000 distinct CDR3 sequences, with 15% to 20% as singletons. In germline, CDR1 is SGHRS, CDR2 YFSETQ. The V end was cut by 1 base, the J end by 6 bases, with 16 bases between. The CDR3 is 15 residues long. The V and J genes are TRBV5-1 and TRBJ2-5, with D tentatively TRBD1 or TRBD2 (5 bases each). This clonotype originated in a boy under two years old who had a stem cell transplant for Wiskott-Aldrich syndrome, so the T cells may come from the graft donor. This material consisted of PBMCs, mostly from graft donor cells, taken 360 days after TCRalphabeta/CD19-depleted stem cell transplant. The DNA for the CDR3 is TGCGCCAGCAGCTTGAGGGGACGGACCCTCAAGACCCAGTACTTC. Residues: CASSLRGRTLKTQYF.